This entry is about one T cell receptor (beta chain). Vbeta (60) and Jbeta (13) primers were used in the PCR. Profiling relied on immunoSEQ multiplex PCR, and the TCRdb table lists in-frame clones only, not all of them. There are 220,000 or so clones in the sample; about 74% occur only once, and under 2% lies in the top ten. The sample originates from a study of cytomegalovirus exposure and HLA in healthy donors. The length of the CDR3 is 15 residues. Germline trimming cut 1 base from V and 8 bases from J; bases unmatched to any gene: 4. Germline-derived CDR1 and CDR2 are SGHVS and FNYEAQ. The sample consisted of PBMCs. The TCR originated in a woman between 25 and 40 years old in good health and CMV-seronegative. This chain uses TRBV7-6 with TRBJ2-1; 11 nucleotides match TRBD2. CDR3 sequence reads: CASSLGTSGGYEQFF. The CDR3 nucleotides read TGTGCCAGCAGCTTAGGAACTAGCGGGGGTTATGAGCAGTTCTTC.